A selection of T cell receptor beta chains follows, all from one sample in a study of blood T cell repertoires in COVID-19. Sequencing used immunoSEQ multiplex PCR; TCRdb keeps in-frame clones, though not all of them. The sample lists roughly 250,000 clones, roughly 80% occurring once. Sequenced material: PBMCs or T cells enriched from blood (not recorded which). The source of these receptors is a woman between 35 and 50 years old who had been exposed to COVID-19. CDR3s include the opening cysteine and the closing phenylalanine or tryptophan. D genes are given only for firm matches. Clone size appears in some rows only: once, few, many, or a class for an expanded clone.

D gene	V gene	clone size	J gene	CDR3 DNA	CDR3 protein
.	TRBV4-2	.	TRBJ1-1	TGTGCCAGCAGCTTCAAGAGGGCAGCTGAAGCTTTCTTT	CASSFKRAAEAFF
TRBD2	TRBV3-1/TRBV3-2	.	TRBJ2-7	TGTGCCAGCAGCCGACTAGCGGGGGGTGTCCAGTACTTC	CASSRLAGGVQYF
.	TRBV29-1	.	TRBJ1-3	TGCAGCGTGGAGGACCTTACAGGGTCGGGAGGAAACACCATATATTTT	CSVEDLTGSGGNTIYF
.	TRBV5-8	.	TRBJ1-5	TGTGCCAGCAGCCCCCTGGTCGGGGTCGGCAATCAGCCCCAGCATTTT	CASSPLVGVGNQPQHF
.	TRBV30	.	TRBJ1-6	TGTGCCTGGAGTGAGCAAGGCGGTGGGTCACCCCTCCACTTT	CAWSEQGGGSPLHF
.	TRBV19	.	TRBJ2-1	TGTGCCAGTAGTACACAGGACAGCTCTGTTGAGCAGTTCTTC	CASSTQDSSVEQFF
.	TRBV5-1	.	TRBJ1-1	TGCGCCAGCAGCAGGGGACAGAACACTGAAGCTTTCTTT	CASSRGQNTEAFF
TRBD2	TRBV3-1/TRBV3-2	once	TRBJ2-2	TGTGCCAGCAGCGGCCGAACAGAGGCTAGCGGGTATACCGGGGAGCTGTTTTTT	CASSGRTEASGYTGELFF
.	TRBV27	.	TRBJ2-1	TGTGCCAGCAATCCCGAGGGGGGGGGTTACGGCAATGAGCAGTTCTTC	CASNPEGGGYGNEQFF
TRBD2	TRBV5-1	.	TRBJ2-1	TGCGCCAGCAGCCAGGGACTAGCGGGATACAATGAGCAGTTCTTC	CASSQGLAGYNEQFF
TRBD1	TRBV4-2	.	TRBJ1-1	TGTGCCAGCAGCCAAGAGAAGGGGGCGACAGCTTTCTTT	CASSQEKGATAFF
.	TRBV6-5	.	TRBJ1-2	TGTGCCAGCAGTTACGGCAGGGGCTTATATGGCTACACCTTC	CASSYGRGLYGYTF
TRBD1	TRBV5-4	many	TRBJ1-2	TGTGCCAGCAGCCCGGGGGGACAGGGAGGGGCGAACTATGGCTACACCTTC	CASSPGGQGGANYGYTF
TRBD1	TRBV18	.	TRBJ2-3	TGTGCCAGTCAGACGAGGACAGGGCCGACAGATACGCAGTATTTT	CASQTRTGPTDTQYF
.	TRBV2	.	TRBJ1-1	TGTGCCAGCAGTGTGAAGCCACCTCGGGCTTTCTTT	CASSVKPPRAFF
.	TRBV5-1	.	TRBJ1-4	TGCGCCAGCAGCTTGGTTTCAGGGAAGTGGTCTAAGGAAAAACTGTTTTTT	CASSLVSGKWSKEKLFF
.	TRBV9	few	TRBJ1-6	TGTGCCAGCAGCGTAGAAGGGACACAATCACCCCTCCACTTT	CASSVEGTQSPLHF
TRBD2	TRBV7-2	.	TRBJ2-1	TGTGCCAGCAGCTTAGCGACTAGCGGGGGCTCCTACAATGAGCAGTTCTTC	CASSLATSGGSYNEQFF
.	TRBV28	.	TRBJ1-2	TGTGCCAGCAGTGACAGGAGTGGCTACACCTTC	CASSDRSGYTF
TRBD1	TRBV2	.	TRBJ1-1	TGTGCCAGCGGGGGACAGGGACACACTGAAGCTTTCTTT	CASGGQGHTEAFF
.	TRBV12-3/TRBV12-4	once	TRBJ2-7	TGTGCCAGCAGTTGGGAGCGGCGTTACGAGCAGTACTTC	CASSWERRYEQYF
.	TRBV7-9	.	TRBJ1-1	TGTGCCAGCAGCTTAGACGGTGAGGGTCCCGCAGCTTTCTTT	CASSLDGEGPAAFF
TRBD1	TRBV3-1/TRBV3-2	.	TRBJ1-1	TGTGCCAGCAGCCCGACACCCCGGGACAGGAAGGGGGTGAACACTGAAGCTTTCTTT	CASSPTPRDRKGVNTEAFF
TRBD1	TRBV24-1	.	TRBJ1-3	TGTGCCACCAGTGATCCCTGGACAGGAGTCTCTGGAAACACCATATATTTT	CATSDPWTGVSGNTIYF
.	TRBV7-6	.	TRBJ2-3	TGTGCCAGCAGCCCGGGGGGCGGGACGACAGATACGCAGTATTTT	CASSPGGGTTDTQYF
.	TRBV7-2	.	TRBJ2-7	TGTGCCAGCAGCGCTAGACAGGCACCCTACGAGCAGTACTTC	CASSARQAPYEQYF
.	TRBV14	.	TRBJ1-6	TGTGCCAGCAGCCAAGGGGGTCAGGGATCACCCCTCCACTTT	CASSQGGQGSPLHF
.	TRBV7-9	.	TRBJ1-5	TGTGCCAGCAGCTTATCCGGCAATCAGCCCCAGCATTTT	CASSLSGNQPQHF
.	TRBV13	.	TRBJ2-7	TGTGCCAGCAGCTTCGGGAGTCCGACCTACGAGCAGTACTTC	CASSFGSPTYEQYF
.	TRBV23-1	.	TRBJ1-2	TGCGCCAGCAGTCAATACGGGACACTGGGGGACTATGGCTACACCTTC	CASSQYGTLGDYGYTF
.	TRBV28	.	TRBJ1-5	TGTGCCAGCAGTTCCGAACAGGAAAATAGCAATCAGCCCCAGCATTTT	CASSSEQENSNQPQHF
.	TRBV5-1	.	TRBJ1-5	TGCGCCAGCAGGGGGGACATTAATCAGCCCCAGCATTTT	CASRGDINQPQHF
.	TRBV4-1	.	TRBJ1-1	TGCGCCAGCAGTAGTTCGGGTTCCACTGAAGCTTTCTTT	CASSSSGSTEAFF
TRBD1	TRBV19	.	TRBJ1-2	TGTGCCAGCACAAACAGGGGATATCACTATGGCTACACCTTC	CASTNRGYHYGYTF
.	TRBV9	.	TRBJ2-5	TGTGCCAGCAGCGCAGGCCTCGGAACCCAAGAGACCCAGTACTTC	CASSAGLGTQETQYF
.	TRBV7-2	once	TRBJ2-3	TGTGCCAGCAGCTTAGATTTGGCTTTCCGGAGGGATACGCAGTATTTT	CASSLDLAFRRDTQYF
TRBD1	TRBV7-2	.	TRBJ2-7	TGTGCCAGCAGCCATAGTTGGGGACAGGGGTACGAGCAGTACTTC	CASSHSWGQGYEQYF
.	TRBV27	.	TRBJ1-5	TGTGCCAGCAGGTCATTAGCACTCCTCGTGGAGCCCCAGCATTTT	CASRSLALLVEPQHF
.	TRBV4-1	.	TRBJ1-5	TGCGCCAGCAGCCAAGATGGGGCAGGGATCAGCCCCAGCATCTTT	CASSQDGAGISPSIF
TRBD1	TRBV3-1/TRBV3-2	.	TRBJ1-4	TGTGCCAGCAGCCGGACAGGAGGTAATGAAAAACTGTTTTTT	CASSRTGGNEKLFF
TRBD1	TRBV6-2/TRBV6-3	.	TRBJ1-1	TGTGCCAGCAGTTACCCCCAGTATTGGACAGGGGTTGACACTGAAGCTTTCTTT	CASSYPQYWTGVDTEAFF
TRBD2	TRBV9	.	TRBJ2-3	TGTGCCAGCAGCGTCCTCCGGGGGGGAGGAGATACGCAGTATTTT	CASSVLRGGGDTQYF